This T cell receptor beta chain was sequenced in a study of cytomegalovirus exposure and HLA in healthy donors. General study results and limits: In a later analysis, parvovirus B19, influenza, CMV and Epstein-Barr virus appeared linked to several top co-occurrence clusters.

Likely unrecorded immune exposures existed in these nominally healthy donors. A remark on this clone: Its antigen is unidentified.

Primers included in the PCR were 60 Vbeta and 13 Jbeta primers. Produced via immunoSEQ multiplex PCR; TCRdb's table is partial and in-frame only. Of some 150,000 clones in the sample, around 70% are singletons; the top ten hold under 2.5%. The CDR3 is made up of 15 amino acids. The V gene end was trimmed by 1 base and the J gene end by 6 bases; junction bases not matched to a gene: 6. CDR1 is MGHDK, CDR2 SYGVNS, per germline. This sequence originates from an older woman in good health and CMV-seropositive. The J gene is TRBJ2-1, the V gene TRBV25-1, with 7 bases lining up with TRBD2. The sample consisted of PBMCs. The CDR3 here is CASSEWGGAGNEQFF. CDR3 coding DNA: TGTGCCAGCAGTGAATGGGGGGGAGCAGGCAATGAGCAGTTCTTC.